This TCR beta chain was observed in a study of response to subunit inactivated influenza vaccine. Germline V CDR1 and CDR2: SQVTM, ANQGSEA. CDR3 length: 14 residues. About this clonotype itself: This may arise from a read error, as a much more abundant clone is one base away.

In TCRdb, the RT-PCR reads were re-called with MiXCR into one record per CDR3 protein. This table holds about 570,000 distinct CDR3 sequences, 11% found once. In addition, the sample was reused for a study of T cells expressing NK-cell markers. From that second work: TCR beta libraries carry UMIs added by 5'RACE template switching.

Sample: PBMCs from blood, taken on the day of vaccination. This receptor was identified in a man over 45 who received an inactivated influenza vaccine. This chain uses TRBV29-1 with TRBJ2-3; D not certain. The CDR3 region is CRATLGYHTDTQYF. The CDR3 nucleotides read TGCAGGGCCACATTAGGATACCACACAGATACGCAGTATTTT.